One sample yielded the 29 T cell receptor beta chains listed below, sequenced in a study of technical replicates of blood from a few donors. TCRdb's table, derived via immunoSEQ multiplex PCR, lists solely in-frame clones and lacks some. This table holds around 53,000 clones, about 82% found once. Sequencing was performed on PBMCs. All receptors come from a human donor in good health. Some clones in this sample may be carry-over from other donors' samples.

The chain links TRBV10-3 to TRBJ2-1; maybe TRBD1 (6 bases). CDR3 length equals 13 residues. V was cut by 3 bases and J by 5 bases, with 8 bases left in between. Germline V CDR1 and CDR2: ENHRY, SYGVKD. The CDR3 DNA reads as TGTGCCATCAGTGACAGGGGCGACAATGAGCAGTTCTTC. Amino acids: CAISDRGDNEQFF.

The CDR3: CAVEGRGVSYEQYF. In DNA, the CDR3 is TGTGCCGTCGAAGGGCGGGGTGTTTCCTACGAGCAGTACTTC. The chain carries TRBV30 and TRBJ2-7; weak D call: TRBD2 (6 bases). From germline, CDR1 is GTSNPN and CDR2 SVGIG (reference sequence). Trimming left V 8 bases short and J 1 base short, with 18 bases between. This CDR3 is 14 amino acids long. The variable domain in full, with the rest retrieved from reference TRBV30 and TRBJ2-7, is SQTIHQWPATLVQPVGSPLSLECTVEGTSNPNLYWYRQAAGRGLQLLFYSVGIGQISSEVPQNLSASRPQDRQFILSSKKLLLSDSGFYLCAVEGRGVSYEQYFGPGTRLTVT.

The V call is TRBV7-9, the J call TRBJ2-7, with TRBD1 as a possible D gene (6 bases). The germline V and J ends were trimmed by 5 bases and 1 base, with 12 bases remaining between them. In germline, CDR1 is SEHNR, CDR2 FQNEAQ (reference sequence). The CDR3 totals 14 residues. CDR3 bases: TGTGCCAGCAGCCAAACAGGGCCATCCTACGAGCAGTACTTC. Encoded protein: CASSQTGPSYEQYF.

The rearrangement uses TRBV30 and TRBJ1-2, with a weak D call TRBD1 (5 bases). Germline CDR1 and CDR2: GTSNPN and SVGIG (reference sequence). Trimming cost V 5 bases and J 4 bases, with 11 bases left between them. This CDR3 comprises 12 residues. CDR3 protein: CAWFREGYGYTF. The CDR3 DNA reads as TGTGCCTGGTTCAGGGAGGGCTATGGCTACACCTTC.

This clone appeared once. This chain uses TRBV7-2 with TRBJ2-3, with TRBD2 matching 15 bases. CDR3 size: 17 residues. Germline-derived CDR1 and CDR2 are SGHTA and FQGNSA. The V segment lost 5 bases and the J segment 2 bases; nucleotides outside the gene matches: 5. CDR3 in amino acids: CASSARTSGRATDTQYF. The CDR3 DNA reads TGTGCCAGCAGCGCCAGGACTAGCGGGAGGGCCACAGATACGCAGTATTTT.

The rearrangement links TRBV6-5 to TRBJ1-4; D is ambiguous. This CDR3 is 15 amino acids long. V was cut by 4 bases and J by 1 base, with 10 bases left in between. Germline V gene lookup returns CDR1 MNHEY and CDR2 SVGAGI. The CDR3 reads CASSSFRITNEKLFF. The CDR3 DNA is TGTGCCAGCAGTTCGTTCAGAATAACTAATGAAAAACTGTTTTTT.

This clone was observed a single time. The chain has TRBV2 and TRBJ1-5, with D tentatively TRBD1 (5 bases). CDR1 SNHLY and CDR2 FYNNEI come from the germline V gene. The V gene lost 6 bases and the J gene lost 6 bases, with 27 bases spanning the gap. The CDR3 extends over 18 amino acids. CDR3 in DNA: TGTGCCAGCAGCGTCCTTCGGGACTTCCCCTCCGGGGGTCAGCCCCAGCATTTT. Translation: CASSVLRDFPSGGQPQHF.

This chain joins TRBV5-6 and TRBJ2-3, with 7 bases matching TRBD1. The CDR3 consists of 19 residues. V shed 1 base and J 4 bases; nucleotides not matched to a gene: 18. The germline V gene encodes CDR1 SGHDT and CDR2 YYEEEE. DNA of the CDR3: TGTGCCAGCAGCTTGCGGGCGGGTTCCACAGGGGTTTTTGCAGATACGCAGTATTTT. It specifies CASSLRAGSTGVFADTQYF.

The chain couples TRBV4-2 to TRBJ2-7, with 9 positions matching TRBD2. Germline CDR1 LGHNA, CDR2 YNFKEQ. The CDR3 is 18 amino acids. Trimming at V came to 0 bases and at J to 0 bases, leaving 9 bases not matched to a gene. The CDR3 coding sequence is TGTGCCAGCAGCCAAGATGTCCCTAGCGGGACAACCTCCTACGAGCAGTACTTC. Translated, it gives CASSQDVPSGTTSYEQYF.

This chain uses TRBV7-3 with TRBJ1-5; 7 positions agree with TRBD1. V was clipped by 1 base and J by 4 bases; unmatched bases: 7. CDR3 size: 16 residues. CDR1 and CDR2 from the germline V gene are SGHTA and FQGTGA. CDR3 DNA: TGTGCCAGCAGCTTAATCTTGGACAGGTGGAATCAGCCCCAGCATTTT. Translation gives CASSLILDRWNQPQHF.

V gene TRBV7-2 combines with J gene TRBJ2-1; D ambiguous. CDR1 SGHTA and CDR2 FQGNSA come from the germline V gene. This CDR3 is 13 amino acids long. V lost 0 bases, J lost 7 bases, and 7 bases lay in between. DNA for the CDR3: TGTGCCAGCAGCTTAGCGGTCGGTAATGAGCAGTTCTTC. Protein sequence: CASSLAVGNEQFF.

V usage is TRBV4-1 and J usage is TRBJ2-1, with 11 bases aligning to TRBD2. The CDR3 length is 18 residues. Losses at the gene ends were 3 bases for V and 4 bases for J; bases not matched to a gene: 11. Germline V gene data show CDR1 as MGHRA and CDR2 as YSYEKL. CDR3 coding DNA: TGCGCCAGCAGCCAGGATAGACTAGCGGGAACCATGTACAATGAGCAGTTCTTC. Protein sequence: CASSQDRLAGTMYNEQFF.

The chain links TRBV7-8 to TRBJ2-3, with 8 bases fitting TRBD1. The CDR3 covers 16 residues. V gave up 7 bases and J gave up 3 bases; unmatched junction bases: 12. Germline CDR1 SGHVS, CDR2 FQNEAQ. CDR3 loop: CASTRGPDRATDTQYF. DNA of the CDR3: TGTGCCAGCACCCGGGGACCGGACAGGGCGACAGATACGCAGTATTTT. The entire variable domain, with the rest obtained from reference TRBV7-8 and TRBJ2-3, is as follows: GAGVSQSPRYKVAKRGQDVALRCDPISGHVSLFWYQQALGQGPEFLTYFQNEAQLDKSGLPSDRFFAERPEGSVSTLKIQRTQQEDSAVYLCASTRGPDRATDTQYFGPGTRLTVL.

The J gene is TRBJ1-2, the V gene TRBV21-1. TRBV21-1 is given as a pseudogene. This CDR3 is built from 18 residues. DNA for the CDR3: TGTGCCAGCAGCAAATCGATAACCCCTTACACCGAGGGCTATGGCTACACCTTC. Translated, it gives CASSKSITPYTEGYGYTF.

This clone was counted only a few times. The CDR3 spells CASSLTLAGVGWEDTQYF. CDR3 bases: TGTGCCAGCAGCTTGACACTAGCGGGAGTGGGCTGGGAGGATACGCAGTATTTT. The chain couples TRBV5-4 to TRBJ2-3, with TRBD2 matching 11 bases. Trimming at V came to 1 base and at J to 6 bases, leaving 13 bases not matched to a gene. Germline V gene data show CDR1 as SGHNT and CDR2 as YYREEE (reference sequence). The CDR3 covers 18 residues.

The CDR3 sequence: CASSTGTSSGEQFF. The CDR3 coding sequence is TGTGCCAGCAGCACCGGGACTAGCTCTGGCGAGCAGTTCTTC. The chain carries TRBV7-2 and TRBJ2-1, with 9 bases aligning to TRBD2. V lost 5 bases and J lost 10; bases outside the gene matches: 9. The CDR3 loop spans 14 amino acids. Germline V lookup: CDR1 SGHTA, CDR2 FQGNSA.

The V call is TRBV5-4, the J call TRBJ2-6; 8 bases are shared with TRBD2. The trim removed 5 bases at V and 6 bases at J, leaving 4 bases unmatched. This CDR3 contains 14 residues. CDR1 is SGHNT and CDR2 is YYREEE in the germline V gene (reference sequence). The DNA for the CDR3 is TGTGCCAGCAGTAGCGGGGAGGTGGCCAACGTCCTGACTTTC. This codes for CASSSGEVANVLTF.

The gene calls are TRBV7-9 and TRBJ2-3; 12 bases align to TRBD2. In germline, CDR1 is SEHNR, CDR2 FQNEAQ (reference sequence). The CDR3 runs to 16 residues. J was trimmed by 1 base and V by 6 bases; bases with no gene match: 5. CDR3 DNA sequence: TGTGCCAGCAGATCAGCTAGCGGGGGGGGCACAGATACGCAGTATTTT. Protein: CASRSASGGGTDTQYF.

The gene calls are TRBV11-3 and TRBJ1-1, with D hard to call. The CDR3 consists of 12 residues. CDR1 is SGHNT, CDR2 YENEEA, per germline. CDR3 region: CADCALALEAFF. As DNA, the CDR3 is TGTGCAGACTGTGCTCTGGCTTTGGAAGCTTTCTTT.

The rearrangement links TRBV7-9 to TRBJ2-2, with D perhaps TRBD1 (6 bases). Germline V lookup: CDR1 SEHNR, CDR2 FQNEAQ (reference sequence). The CDR3 contains 14 residues. V lost 4 bases, J lost 3 bases, and 9 bases lay in between. Here the CDR3 DNA reads TGTGCCAGCAGCTCGGACAGCTACACCGGGGAGCTGTTTTTT. This sequence encodes CASSSDSYTGELFF.

J is TRBJ2-1 and V is TRBV2; 11 nucleotides line up with TRBD2. V lost 1 base, J lost 8 bases, and 10 bases stayed unmatched. The CDR3 loop spans 17 amino acids. Germline V gene data show CDR1 as SNHLY and CDR2 as FYNNEI. CDR3 residues: CASSEGWASGRHHEQFF. Here the CDR3 DNA reads TGTGCCAGCAGTGAAGGATGGGCTAGCGGGAGGCACCATGAGCAGTTCTTC.

This sequence joins TRBV7-2 and TRBJ2-5; D may be TRBD2 (5 bases). Per germline, CDR1 SGHTA and CDR2 FQGNSA. The CDR3 has 14 residues. Trimming pared 5 bases from V and 4 bases from J, leaving 14 bases between. The CDR3 DNA is TGTGCCAGCAGCCCTTGGACTGGCGGAGAGACCCAGTACTTC. As protein: CASSPWTGGETQYF. The full variable domain, with the rest looked up from reference TRBV7-2 and TRBJ2-5, is GAGVSQSPSNKVTEKGKDVELRCDPISGHTALYWYRQSLGQGLEFLIYFQGNSAPDKSGLPSDRFSAERTGGSVSTLTIQRTQQEDSAVYLCASSPWTGGETQYFGPGTRLLVL.

The chain couples TRBV9 to TRBJ2-3, with 9 bases fitting TRBD2. J lost 3 bases, V lost 0 bases, and 8 bases had no gene match. Germline CDR1 and CDR2: SGDLS and YYNGEE. This CDR3 is 17 amino acids long. The chain's CDR3 is CASSVALAGAATDTQYF. CDR3 nucleotides: TGTGCCAGCAGCGTAGCTTTAGCGGGAGCGGCAACAGATACGCAGTATTTT.

This clone has only one observation. The chain has TRBV5-1 and TRBJ1-2; 9 positions agree with TRBD1. V lost 0 bases to trimming and J lost 7 bases; unmatched junction nucleotides: 4. The germline gives CDR1 SGHRS, CDR2 YFSETQ. This CDR3 spans 14 amino acids. The DNA for the CDR3 is TGCGCCAGCAGCTTGGGGGGACAGGGATTTGGCTACACCTTC. This sequence encodes CASSLGGQGFGYTF.

This chain connects TRBV9 to TRBJ1-6; perhaps TRBD1 as D (5 bases). The V gene's germline CDR1 is SGDLS and CDR2 YYNGEE. This CDR3 has 16 residues. Trimming shortened V by 4 bases and J by 0 bases, and 11 bases separated the two germline ends. In DNA form, the CDR3 reads TGTGCCAGCAGCCGGGACTTAAGCTCCTATAATTCACCCCTCCACTTT. Protein product: CASSRDLSSYNSPLHF.

This clone appeared a few times. The chain is built from TRBV5-4 and TRBJ1-2, with 7 bases that match TRBD1. Germline assignment: CDR1 SGHNT and CDR2 YYREEE (reference sequence). CDR3 length equals 14 residues. V lost 2 bases, J lost 2 bases, and 3 bases stayed unmatched. CDR3 DNA: TGTGCCAGCAGCTTAGCGACAGGGAACTATGGCTACACCTTC. The encoded protein is CASSLATGNYGYTF.

There are a few counts of this clone. V gene TRBV11-2 combines with J gene TRBJ2-3; D call uncertain. The CDR3 consists of 16 residues. Germline values: CDR1 SGHAT, CDR2 FQNNGV. V was clipped by 3 bases and J by 0 bases, with 13 bases between them. The DNA for the CDR3 is TGTGCCAGCAGCTTCGTAAAGCGATCTAGCACAGATACGCAGTATTTT. It yields the protein CASSFVKRSSTDTQYF.

The chain couples TRBV6-1 to TRBJ1-1; D call uncertain. CDR3 length equals 15 residues. V was cut by 7 bases and J by 6 bases, with 21 bases left in between. CDR1 is MNHNS and CDR2 is SASEGT in the germline V gene. As DNA, the CDR3 is TGTGCCAGCACCTGGGGTGAGGGTAGGAGCCCTGAAGCTTTCTTT. It is translated as CASTWGEGRSPEAFF.

The chain employs TRBV4-3 and TRBJ1-3; D gene uncertain. Per the germline V gene, CDR1 is LGHNA and CDR2 is YSLEER. V lost 0 bases and J 2 bases, leaving 8 bases between the germline ends. The CDR3 length is 15 residues. CDR3: CASSQDSVAGNTIYF. CDR3 nucleotides: TGCGCCAGCAGCCAAGATTCGGTCGCTGGAAACACCATATATTTT.